The 14 T cell receptor beta chains below were found in one sample sequenced in a study of blood T cell repertoires in COVID-19. Clones were sequenced by immunoSEQ multiplex PCR, and TCRdb holds only the in-frame ones, with some missing. The sample consists of under 150,000 clones, about four fifths of them appearing once. Sequenced input: PBMCs or T cells enriched from blood (not recorded which). The receptor source for this set is a man in his forties with acute COVID-19.

V is TRBV5-5 and J is TRBJ2-3; D gene unclear. Germline V gives CDR1 SGHKS, CDR2 YYEKEE (reference sequence). This CDR3 is 14 amino acids long. Trimming pared 5 bases from V and 8 bases from J, leaving 18 bases between. The CDR3, as DNA: TGTGCCAGCAGGCCAGTCTTGGAAGGCGGTACGCAGTATTTT. Its translation: CASRPVLEGGTQYF.

There are a few counts of this clone. The chain joins TRBV5-5 to TRBJ2-7; no clear D gene. The CDR3 runs 14 residues. CDR1 is SGHKS and CDR2 is YYEKEE in the germline V gene (reference sequence). V was shortened by 3 bases and J by 3 bases, with 13 bases between the two germline ends. The CDR3 is CASSSTSTNYEQYF. The DNA for the CDR3 is TGTGCCAGCAGCTCTACTTCGACAAACTACGAGCAGTACTTC.

The gene calls are TRBV4-1 and TRBJ1-4; D is uncertain. V lost 1 base to trimming and J lost 13 bases, with 13 bases between them. From germline, CDR1 is MGHRA and CDR2 YSYEKL. The CDR3 is 13 amino acids. The CDR3 DNA follows: TGCGCCAGCAGCCAAGTAGGGAGTTTCGTACTGTTTTTT. Encoded protein: CASSQVGSFVLFF.

The gene calls are TRBV11-2 and TRBJ2-1; 11 bases are shared with TRBD2. The CDR3 length is 16 residues. CDR1 and CDR2 (germline): SGHAT, FQNNGV. V shed 5 bases, J shed 8 bases, and the junction held 11 bases outside the gene matches. The CDR3 sequence is CASSPLAGGSIYEQFF. The CDR3 nucleotides read TGTGCCAGCAGCCCCTTAGCGGGGGGGAGTATCTATGAGCAGTTCTTC.

The V gene is TRBV6-6, the J gene TRBJ2-1; 9 nucleotides line up with TRBD2. Germline assignment: CDR1 MNHNY and CDR2 SVGAGI (reference sequence). Trimming removed 4 bases from V and 4 bases from J; junction bases left unmatched: 5. This CDR3 spans 15 amino acids. Here the CDR3 reads CASSLVTSGYNEQFF. CDR3 nucleotide sequence: TGTGCCAGCAGTTTGGTCACTAGCGGGTACAATGAGCAGTTCTTC.

The genes are TRBV4-3 and TRBJ1-3, with 7 positions matching TRBD1. Germline loops: CDR1 LGHNA, CDR2 YSLEER. The CDR3 is 15 residues long. The V and J ends lost 2 bases and 4 bases, in that order; junction bases with no gene match: 5. In DNA form, the CDR3 reads TGCGCCAGCAGCCAAAACAGGGGTACCGGAAACACCATATATTTT. The encoded protein is CASSQNRGTGNTIYF.

V gene TRBV5-6 combines with J gene TRBJ1-2, with D possibly TRBD1 on 6 matching bases. The CDR3 contains 14 residues. V gave up 2 bases and J gave up 4 bases, with 12 bases separating them. Germline CDR1 reads SGHDT; CDR2 reads YYEEEE. CDR3 in DNA: TGTGCCAGCAGCTTTCAGGGGATCGGCTATGGCTACACCTTC. This sequence encodes CASSFQGIGYGYTF. The whole variable domain, remainder taken from reference TRBV5-6 and TRBJ1-2, is DAGVTQSPTHLIKTRGQQVTLRCSPKSGHDTVSWYQQALGQGPQFIFQYYEEEERQRGNFPDRFSGHQFPNYSSELNVNALLLGDSALYLCASSFQGIGYGYTFGSGTRLTVV.

This sequence joins TRBV21-1 and TRBJ2-3; no check of the table's D call, TRBD2, against the DNA was made. TRBV21-1 is reported as a pseudogene. This CDR3 comprises 13 residues. This CDR3 reads CASSYPTPDTQYF. The CDR3 DNA sequence: TGTGCCAGCAGTTACCCTACCCCGGATACGCAGTATTTT.

J is TRBJ2-1 and V is TRBV29-1; D is unresolved. The germline V and J ends were trimmed by 7 bases and 5 bases, with 21 bases remaining between them. Germline CDR1 reads SQVTM; CDR2 reads ANQGSEA. This CDR3 comprises 15 residues. The CDR3 DNA reads as TGCAGCGACCGAGGTCGTGAGACGAAAAACAATGAGCAGTTCTTC. It encodes CSDRGRETKNNEQFF.

CDR3 amino acids: CASSPSREGGTEAFF. CDR3 DNA sequence: TGTGCCAGCTCACCAAGCCGCGAGGGTGGCACTGAAGCTTTCTTT. The J gene is TRBJ1-1, the V gene TRBV18; unclear D gene. Germline V gene data show CDR1 as KGHSH and CDR2 as LQKENI. This CDR3 region has 15 residues. The V end was cut by 2 bases, the J end by 4 bases, with 14 bases between.

J is TRBJ2-2 and V is TRBV7-2; TRBD1 agrees at 8 bases. The CDR3 sequence is 15 residues long. Germline lookup yields CDR1 SGHTA and CDR2 FQGNSA. V was clipped by 2 bases and J by 6 bases; unmatched bases: 5. The CDR3 DNA is TGTGCCAGCAGCTTATCACAGGGGGTTGCCGGGGAGCTGTTTTTT. Translating gives CASSLSQGVAGELFF.

The genes are TRBV29-1 and TRBJ1-2, with 7 bases identical to TRBD1. The germline CDR1 and CDR2 sequences are SQVTM and ANQGSEA. The CDR3 is 15 amino acids. The CDR3 sequence is CATTQPGQRIYGYTF. Written as DNA, the CDR3 is TGCGCTACTACACAACCGGGACAGCGAATCTATGGCTACACCTTC.

The chain employs TRBV27 and TRBJ1-4, with D hard to call. There are 16 residues in the CDR3. CDR1 and CDR2 (germline): MNHEY, SMNVEV (reference sequence). Trimming pared 5 bases from V and 0 bases from J, leaving 13 bases between. This chain's CDR3 is CASSLSAAATNEKLFF. As DNA, the CDR3 is TGTGCCAGCAGTCTTAGCGCGGCAGCAACTAATGAAAAACTGTTTTTT.

For the CDR3, the DNA is TGTGCCAGCAGTGAACCGGGACAGGGCACCGGGGAGCTGTTTTTT. This translates into CASSEPGQGTGELFF. V gene TRBV6-1 combines with J gene TRBJ2-2; 9 bases agree with TRBD1. This CDR3 comprises 15 residues. V lost 2 bases, J lost 4 bases, and 2 bases stayed unmatched. Looked up from germline, CDR1 is MNHNS and CDR2 is SASEGT.